Listed below are T cell receptor beta chains from one sample, sequenced in a study of blood T cell repertoires in COVID-19. Produced via immunoSEQ multiplex PCR; TCRdb's table is partial and in-frame only. The sample holds about 350,000 clones; roughly 87% are singletons and the top ten take 1%. Input material: PBMCs or T cells enriched from blood (not recorded which). Receptor source: a woman aged 25 to 39 who had recovered from COVID-19. CDR3s include the opening cysteine and the closing phenylalanine or tryptophan. Fields, in order: D gene, J gene, V gene, CDR3 length, clone size, CDR3 protein, CDR3 DNA. A D gene is named only where the DNA matches it firmly. Some rows have no size entry. The others give once, few or many, or a class for an expanded clone.

d_call: TRBD1; j_call: TRBJ1-1; v_call: TRBV7-9; cdr3_length: 14; clone_size: -; cdr3_aa: CASSRTGMNTEAFF; cdr3_nt: TGTGCCAGCAGCCGGACAGGGATGAACACTGAAGCTTTCTTT
d_call: -; j_call: TRBJ2-7; v_call: TRBV11-2; cdr3_length: 15; clone_size: -; cdr3_aa: CASSLEDGGGVVQYF; cdr3_nt: TGTGCCAGCAGCCTAGAAGACGGCGGGGGCGTCGTGCAGTACTTC
d_call: TRBD2; j_call: TRBJ2-2; v_call: TRBV19; cdr3_length: 17; clone_size: -; cdr3_aa: CASSRLAGGKNTGELFF; cdr3_nt: TGTGCCAGTAGTAGACTAGCGGGGGGTAAGAACACCGGGGAGCTGTTTTTT
d_call: -; j_call: TRBJ2-1; v_call: TRBV7-8; cdr3_length: 15; clone_size: -; cdr3_aa: CASSLPGTRNNEQFF; cdr3_nt: TGTGCCAGCAGCCTCCCAGGGACACGTAACAATGAGCAGTTCTTC
d_call: -; j_call: TRBJ1-2; v_call: TRBV12-1; cdr3_length: 15; clone_size: once; cdr3_aa: CASSGPTLDRYGYTF; cdr3_nt: TGTGCCAGCAGCGGACCTACGCTGGACAGGTATGGCTACACCTTC
d_call: TRBD2; j_call: TRBJ2-3; v_call: TRBV7-9; cdr3_length: 15; clone_size: -; cdr3_aa: CASSSSGGAADTQYF; cdr3_nt: TGTGCCAGCAGCTCTAGCGGGGGGGCGGCAGATACGCAGTATTTT
d_call: -; j_call: TRBJ1-1; v_call: TRBV4-1; cdr3_length: 13; clone_size: -; cdr3_aa: CASSPRDYTEAFF; cdr3_nt: TGCGCCAGCAGCCCAAGAGACTACACTGAAGCTTTCTTT
d_call: TRBD1; j_call: TRBJ2-1; v_call: TRBV10-2; cdr3_length: 15; clone_size: -; cdr3_aa: CASSPPGQGKNEQFF; cdr3_nt: TGCGCCAGCAGTCCTCCGGGACAGGGTAAAAATGAGCAGTTCTTC
d_call: TRBD2; j_call: TRBJ2-3; v_call: TRBV29-1; cdr3_length: 14; clone_size: -; cdr3_aa: CSVVGRGGTDTQYF; cdr3_nt: TGCAGCGTTGTAGGACGGGGGGGCACAGATACGCAGTATTTT
d_call: -; j_call: TRBJ2-3; v_call: TRBV29-1; cdr3_length: 13; clone_size: once; cdr3_aa: CSAGAVYTDTQYF; cdr3_nt: TGCAGCGCCGGCGCGGTATACACAGATACGCAGTATTTT
d_call: TRBD1; j_call: TRBJ1-5; v_call: TRBV27; cdr3_length: 12; clone_size: -; cdr3_aa: CATGGSNQPQHF; cdr3_nt: TGTGCGACAGGGGGGAGCAATCAGCCCCAGCATTTT
d_call: TRBD1; j_call: TRBJ1-6; v_call: TRBV2; cdr3_length: 15; clone_size: -; cdr3_aa: CASREWTGFDSPLHF; cdr3_nt: TGTGCCAGCAGGGAATGGACAGGGTTTGATTCACCCCTCCACTTT
d_call: -; j_call: TRBJ2-1; v_call: TRBV18; cdr3_length: 15; clone_size: -; cdr3_aa: CASSDTGGEYNEQFF; cdr3_nt: TGTGCCAGCTCAGATACAGGGGGGGAGTACAATGAGCAGTTCTTC
d_call: -; j_call: TRBJ1-4; v_call: TRBV15; cdr3_length: 14; clone_size: few; cdr3_aa: CATYNGAGEEKLFF; cdr3_nt: TGTGCCACCTATAACGGGGCAGGGGAGGAAAAACTGTTTTTT
d_call: TRBD1; j_call: TRBJ2-2; v_call: TRBV5-5; cdr3_length: 20; clone_size: -; cdr3_aa: CASSFIKGTGGGSNTGELFF; cdr3_nt: TGTGCCAGCAGCTTTATAAAAGGGACAGGGGGTGGATCGAACACCGGGGAGCTGTTTTTT
d_call: TRBD2; j_call: TRBJ2-1; v_call: TRBV24-1; cdr3_length: 16; clone_size: -; cdr3_aa: CATSASGGSTYNEQFF; cdr3_nt: TGTGCCACCAGTGCTAGCGGGGGGTCAACCTACAATGAGCAGTTCTTC
d_call: TRBD1; j_call: TRBJ1-1; v_call: TRBV14; cdr3_length: 15; clone_size: -; cdr3_aa: CASSPWDRGSTEAFF; cdr3_nt: TGTGCCAGCAGCCCCTGGGACAGGGGATCCACTGAAGCTTTCTTT
d_call: -; j_call: TRBJ1-2; v_call: TRBV14; cdr3_length: 13; clone_size: -; cdr3_aa: CASRRTGSLHYTF; cdr3_nt: TGTGCCAGCAGACGAACAGGGTCGTTGCACTACACCTTC